This T cell receptor (beta chain) was captured in a study of OX40 agonist ivuxolimab in advanced cancers. The wider study: Patients received ivuxolimab, an intravenous treatment, every 2 weeks at 0.01 to 10 mg/kg. Cohort: around 83% men, mean age approximately 66, aged about 20 to 85. Study-level findings and limits: Expanded clones belonging to CD8+ T cells outnumbered, on average, those of CD4+.

The table came from immunoSEQ multiplex PCR; TCRdb's copy has only in-frame clones and leaves some out. This table has about 65,000 clones, around 87% appearing once. In the case of this clone: Its antigen remains unknown.

The sampling schedule covered blood at baseline, cycle 4 day 1, and cycle 7 day 1. This receptor was identified in an adult with an advanced solid tumor such as melanoma, head and neck, liver or kidney cancer. The starting material was CD4+ or CD8+ T cells sorted from blood, obtained in a trial of the OX40 agonist ivuxolimab.

This CDR3 reads CAWSPRADPRGYTF. The CDR3 DNA reads as TGTGCCTGGAGCCCCCGGGCGGACCCGAGGGGCTACACCTTC. J is TRBJ1-2 and V is TRBV30; no firm D call. Trimming removed 3 bases at V and 8 bases at J, with 19 bases between. This CDR3 comprises 14 residues. CDR1 is GTSNPN, CDR2 SVGIG, per germline (reference sequence).